The 12 T cell receptor beta chains presented below share a single source sample, sequenced in a study of cytomegalovirus exposure and HLA in healthy donors. Vbeta (60) and Jbeta (13) primers were used in the PCR. Measured with immunoSEQ multiplex PCR; TCRdb has only the in-frame clones, and not every one. This sample yields about 130,000 clones, of which approximately 80% are seen a single time; roughly 3.7% belongs to the top ten. Sequenced material: PBMCs. Every receptor here comes from a male donor in good health and CMV-seronegative.

The chain joins TRBV19 to TRBJ1-6; 11 nucleotides line up with TRBD1. Unmatched junction bases numbered 7, after V lost 4 bases and J lost 8 bases. This CDR3 is built from 16 residues. Germline values: CDR1 LNHDA, CDR2 SQIVND (reference sequence). Here the CDR3 reads CASSKRTGGLDSPLHF. CDR3 DNA: TGTGCCAGTAGTAAACGGACAGGGGGCTTGGATTCACCCCTCCACTTT.

V usage is TRBV28 and J usage is TRBJ2-6; D ambiguous. CDR3 length: 14 amino acids. V was pared by 6 bases and J by 0 bases, with 6 bases between. Germline values: CDR1 MDHEN, CDR2 SYDVKM. CDR3 in amino acids: CASSHYSGANVLTF. CDR3 in DNA: TGTGCCAGCAGCCACTACTCTGGGGCCAACGTCCTGACTTTC.

The J gene is TRBJ1-5, the V gene TRBV4-3; D remains unclear. There are 16 residues in the CDR3. V was shortened by 0 bases and J by 6 bases, with 15 bases between the two germline ends. Germline V gives CDR1 LGHNA, CDR2 YSLEER. This chain's CDR3 is CASSQETAGPGQPQHF. The CDR3 DNA is TGCGCCAGCAGCCAAGAAACGGCTGGGCCCGGTCAGCCCCAGCATTTT.

This chain joins TRBV6-6 and TRBJ2-1, with 11 bases fitting TRBD2. J was trimmed by 3 bases and V by 2 bases; bases with no gene match: 3. This CDR3 contains 16 residues. The germline V gene encodes CDR1 MNHNY and CDR2 SVGAGI (reference sequence). The CDR3 DNA reads as TGTGCCAGCAGTTACCCGGGACTAGCGGTCTACAATGAGCAGTTCTTC. It yields the protein CASSYPGLAVYNEQFF.

The chain joins TRBV11-2 to TRBJ2-7; 7 nucleotides match TRBD1. This CDR3 is 17 amino acids long. Per germline, CDR1 SGHAT and CDR2 FQNNGV. With 2 bases clipped from V and 2 bases from J, the junction kept 12 bases outside the gene matches. The CDR3 sequence: CASSLNFGTENTYEQYF. DNA of the CDR3: TGTGCCAGCAGCTTAAATTTTGGGACAGAAAATACCTACGAGCAGTACTTC.

The chain is built from TRBV5-1 and TRBJ1-2, with D uncertain. The CDR3 is 13 residues long. The ends were cut back, 0 bases at V and 8 bases at J, with 11 bases in the middle. Germline CDR1 SGHRS, CDR2 YFSETQ. In DNA form, the CDR3 reads TGCGCCAGCAGCTTGGATTGGGGAGGCGGCTACACCTTC. It yields the protein CASSLDWGGGYTF. The entire variable domain, with the rest obtained from reference TRBV5-1 and TRBJ1-2, is as follows: KAGVTQTPRYLIKTRGQQVTLSCSPISGHRSVSWYQQTPGQGLQFLFEYFSETQRNKGNFPGRFSGRQFSNSRSEMNVSTLELGDSALYLCASSLDWGGGYTFGSGTRLTVV.

In nucleotides, the CDR3 is TGTGCCAGCAGTTACGAAGAGGGACAGCCCCAGCATTTT. Translated, it gives CASSYEEGQPQHF. The V call is TRBV6-6, the J call TRBJ1-5; no definite D call. V shed 2 bases and J shed 7 bases, with 9 bases lying between them. This CDR3 comprises 13 residues. Germline lookup yields CDR1 MNHNY and CDR2 SVGAGI (reference sequence).

The V and J genes are TRBV6-5 and TRBJ2-2; weak D call: TRBD1 (5 bases). The CDR3 has 16 residues. Germline V gene data show CDR1 as MNHEY and CDR2 as SVGAGI. Trimming removed 1 base at V and 4 bases at J, with 13 bases between. The chain's CDR3 is CASSYYRQGGTGELFF. CDR3 bases: TGTGCCAGCAGTTACTATCGTCAGGGTGGCACCGGGGAGCTGTTTTTT.

Written as DNA, the CDR3 is TGCGCCAGCAGCTTGGCGCAGTCCTACGAGCAGTACTTC. Encoded protein: CASSLAQSYEQYF. The chain uses TRBV5-1 and TRBJ2-7; D ambiguous. CDR1 is SGHRS, CDR2 YFSETQ, per germline. V lost 0 bases and J 1 base, leaving 5 bases between the germline ends. CDR3 length: 13 residues.

The chain has TRBV4-1 and TRBJ1-5; D is uncertain. Trimming took off 0 bases at V and 9 bases at J, with 12 bases between the two ends. The CDR3 extends over 14 amino acids. CDR1 is MGHRA and CDR2 is YSYEKL in the germline V gene. CDR3 DNA: TGCGCCAGCAGCCAAGAGGGAGTTTTAGGGCCCCAGCATTTT. This codes for CASSQEGVLGPQHF.

The chain employs TRBV5-1 and TRBJ1-2, with 7 nucleotides matching TRBD1. V shed 4 bases, J shed 9 bases, and the junction held 12 bases outside the gene matches. Germline V CDR1 and CDR2: SGHRS, YFSETQ. This CDR3 spans 14 amino acids. CDR3 coding DNA: TGCGCCAGCAGCCCGGGACAGCAAACTATGAGCTACACCTTC. It translates to CASSPGQQTMSYTF.

The rearrangement uses TRBV11-2 and TRBJ2-1; D is possibly TRBD1 (6 bases). CDR1 is SGHAT and CDR2 is FQNNGV in the germline V gene. V gave up 4 bases and J gave up 2 bases, with 9 bases separating them. This CDR3 has 14 amino acids. CDR3 coding DNA: TGTGCCAGCAGCTATGGGACAACCTACAATGAGCAGTTCTTC. It translates to CASSYGTTYNEQFF.